This T cell receptor (beta chain) stems from a study of blood T cells in healthy people across ages. For this clonotype: The antigen is unknown.

It was with a sample-barcoded 5' primer and a J-beta primer mix that a second PCR of roughly 7 to 12 cycles was run. TCRdb reprocessed the 5' RACE reads via MiXCR and lists one record per CDR3 protein. This sample carries 1.5 million to 2 million distinct CDR3 sequences, about two fifths of them seen once, and the ten largest clones take about 23%. Study-wide results and caveats: Fewer expanded clones and more diversity marked long-lived versus aged donors. Older age went with lower TCR beta diversity per million T cells, in a roughly linear way.

This receptor was obtained from a human donor in good health. Material for sequencing was blood.

The CDR3 loop reads CASRSTGTVYNEQFF. CDR3 bases: TGTGCCAGCAGATCAACCGGGACAGTCTACAATGAGCAGTTCTTC. This chain joins TRBV7-8 and TRBJ2-1, with TRBD1 matching over 7 bases. V lost 6 bases and J lost 3; bases outside the gene matches: 8. The length of the CDR3 is 15 residues. Germline-derived CDR1 and CDR2 are SGHVS and FQNEAQ.